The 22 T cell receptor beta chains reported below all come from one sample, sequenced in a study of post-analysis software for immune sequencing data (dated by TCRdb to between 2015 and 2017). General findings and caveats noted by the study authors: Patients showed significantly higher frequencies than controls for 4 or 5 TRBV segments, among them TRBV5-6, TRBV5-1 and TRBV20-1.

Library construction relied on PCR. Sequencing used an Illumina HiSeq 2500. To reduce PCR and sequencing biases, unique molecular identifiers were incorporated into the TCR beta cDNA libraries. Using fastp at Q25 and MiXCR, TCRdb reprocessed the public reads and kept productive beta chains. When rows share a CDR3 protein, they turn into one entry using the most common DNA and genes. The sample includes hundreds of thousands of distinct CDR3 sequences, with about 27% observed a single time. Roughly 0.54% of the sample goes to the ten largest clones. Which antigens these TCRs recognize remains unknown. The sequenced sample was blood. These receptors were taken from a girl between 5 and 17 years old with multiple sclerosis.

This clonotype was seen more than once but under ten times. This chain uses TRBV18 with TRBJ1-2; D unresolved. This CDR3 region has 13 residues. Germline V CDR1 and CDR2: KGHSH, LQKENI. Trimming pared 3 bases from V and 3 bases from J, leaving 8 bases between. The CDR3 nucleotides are TGTGCCAGCTCACCTGGTGAGGACTATGGCTACACCTTC. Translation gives CASSPGEDYGYTF.

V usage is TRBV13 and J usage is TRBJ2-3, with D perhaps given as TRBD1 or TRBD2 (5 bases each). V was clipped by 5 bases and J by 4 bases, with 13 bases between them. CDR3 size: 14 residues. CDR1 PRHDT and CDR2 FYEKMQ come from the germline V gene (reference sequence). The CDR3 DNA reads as TGTGCCAGCAGCCTCCGGGGCCGACCAGATACGCAGTATTTT. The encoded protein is CASSLRGRPDTQYF.

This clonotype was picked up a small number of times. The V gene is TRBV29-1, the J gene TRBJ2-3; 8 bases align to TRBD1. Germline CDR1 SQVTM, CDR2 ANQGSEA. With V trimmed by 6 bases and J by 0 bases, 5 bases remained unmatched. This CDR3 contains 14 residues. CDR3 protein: CSVRGDRSTDTQYF. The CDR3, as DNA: TGCAGCGTGAGAGGGGACAGGAGCACAGATACGCAGTATTTT.

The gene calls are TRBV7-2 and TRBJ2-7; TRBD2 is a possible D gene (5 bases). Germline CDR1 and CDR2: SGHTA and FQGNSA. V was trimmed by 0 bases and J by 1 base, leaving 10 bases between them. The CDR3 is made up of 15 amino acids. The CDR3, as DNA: TGTGCCAGCAGCTTAGCGGTGGGAGAATCCTACGAGCAGTACTTC. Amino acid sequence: CASSLAVGESYEQYF.

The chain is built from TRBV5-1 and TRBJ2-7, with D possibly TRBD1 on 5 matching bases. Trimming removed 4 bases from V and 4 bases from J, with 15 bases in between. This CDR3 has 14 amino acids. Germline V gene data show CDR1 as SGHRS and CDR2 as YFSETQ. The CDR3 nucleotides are TGCGCCAGCAGCGCTGGACACAATCCATACGAGCAGTACTTC. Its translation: CASSAGHNPYEQYF.

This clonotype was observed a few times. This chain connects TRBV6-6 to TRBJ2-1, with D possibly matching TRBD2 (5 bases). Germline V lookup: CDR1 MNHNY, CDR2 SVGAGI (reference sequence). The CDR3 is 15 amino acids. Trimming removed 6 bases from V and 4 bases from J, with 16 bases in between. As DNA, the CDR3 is TGTGCCAGCAGCTCCCACCGGACTTTATACAATGAGCAGTTCTTC. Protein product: CASSSHRTLYNEQFF.

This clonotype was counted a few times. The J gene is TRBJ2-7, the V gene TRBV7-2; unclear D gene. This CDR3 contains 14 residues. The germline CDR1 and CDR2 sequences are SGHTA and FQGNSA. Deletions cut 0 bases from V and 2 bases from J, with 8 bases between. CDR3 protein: CASSLARSTYEQYF. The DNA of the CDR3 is TGTGCCAGCAGCTTAGCCCGGTCCACCTACGAGCAGTACTTC.

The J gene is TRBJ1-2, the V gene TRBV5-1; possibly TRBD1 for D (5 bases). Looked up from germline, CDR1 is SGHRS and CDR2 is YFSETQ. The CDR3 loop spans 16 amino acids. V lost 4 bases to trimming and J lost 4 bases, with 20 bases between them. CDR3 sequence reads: CASSGRPGTARYGYTF. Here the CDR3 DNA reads TGCGCCAGCAGCGGACGACCGGGGACGGCGCGCTATGGCTACACCTTC.

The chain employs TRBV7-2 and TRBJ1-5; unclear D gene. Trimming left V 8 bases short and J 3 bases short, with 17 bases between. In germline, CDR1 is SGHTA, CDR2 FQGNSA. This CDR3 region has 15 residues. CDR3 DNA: TGTGCCAGCTGCGAGGGTTTGGGCCTCAATCAGCCCCAGCATTTT. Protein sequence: CASCEGLGLNQPQHF.

The DNA for the CDR3 is TGCAGCGTTGAAACGGGGCGCAGGGGTGGTGGCTACACCTTC. It encodes CSVETGRRGGGYTF. The J gene is TRBJ1-2, the V gene TRBV29-1; perhaps TRBD1 as D (6 bases). Deletions cut 2 bases from V and 7 bases from J, with 17 bases between. The CDR3 covers 14 residues. Per the germline V gene, CDR1 is SQVTM and CDR2 is ANQGSEA.

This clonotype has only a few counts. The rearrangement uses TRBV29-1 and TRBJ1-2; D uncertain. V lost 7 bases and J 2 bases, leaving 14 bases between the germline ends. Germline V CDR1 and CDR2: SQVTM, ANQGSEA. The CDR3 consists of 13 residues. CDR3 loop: CSAQTAENYGYTF. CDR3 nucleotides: TGCAGCGCCCAAACGGCAGAGAACTATGGCTACACCTTC. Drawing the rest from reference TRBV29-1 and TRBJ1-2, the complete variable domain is SAVISQKPSRDICQRGTSLTIQCQVDSQVTMMFWYRQQPGQSLTLIATANQGSEATYESGFVIDKFPISRPNLTFSTLTVSNMSPEDSSIYLCSAQTAENYGYTFGSGTRLTVV.

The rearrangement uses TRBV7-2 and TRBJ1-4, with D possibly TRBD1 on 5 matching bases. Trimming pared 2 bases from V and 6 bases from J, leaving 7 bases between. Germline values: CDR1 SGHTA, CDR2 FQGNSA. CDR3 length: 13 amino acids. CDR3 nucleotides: TGTGCCAGCAGCTTAAAGGGGTATGAAAAACTGTTTTTT. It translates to CASSLKGYEKLFF.

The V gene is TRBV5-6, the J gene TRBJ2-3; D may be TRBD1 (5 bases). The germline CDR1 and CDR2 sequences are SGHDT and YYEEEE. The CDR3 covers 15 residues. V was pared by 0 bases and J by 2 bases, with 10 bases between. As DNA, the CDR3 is TGTGCCAGCAGCTTGGACGCAGGGAACACAGATACGCAGTATTTT. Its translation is CASSLDAGNTDTQYF.

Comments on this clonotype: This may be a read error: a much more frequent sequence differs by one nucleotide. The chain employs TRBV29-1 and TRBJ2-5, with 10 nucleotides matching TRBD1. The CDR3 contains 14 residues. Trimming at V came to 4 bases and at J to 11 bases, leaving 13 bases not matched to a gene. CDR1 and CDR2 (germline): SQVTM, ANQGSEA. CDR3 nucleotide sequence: TGCAGCGTTGTGGGGACAGGGGATTACAATGAGCAGTACTTC. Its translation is CSVVGTGDYNEQYF.

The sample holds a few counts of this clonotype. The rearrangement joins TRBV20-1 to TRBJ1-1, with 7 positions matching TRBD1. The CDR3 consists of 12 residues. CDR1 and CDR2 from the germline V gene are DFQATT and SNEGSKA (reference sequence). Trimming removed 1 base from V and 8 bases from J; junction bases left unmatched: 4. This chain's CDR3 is CSARAQDREAFF. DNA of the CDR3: TGCAGTGCTAGAGCCCAGGACAGGGAAGCTTTCTTT.

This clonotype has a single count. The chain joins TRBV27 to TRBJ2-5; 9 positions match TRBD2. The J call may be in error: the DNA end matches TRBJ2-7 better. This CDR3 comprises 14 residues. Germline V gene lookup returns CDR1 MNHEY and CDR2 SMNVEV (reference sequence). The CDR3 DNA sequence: TGTGCCAGCAGTTTATATGTAGCGGGAGACGAGCAGTACTTC. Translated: CASSLYVAGDEQYF.

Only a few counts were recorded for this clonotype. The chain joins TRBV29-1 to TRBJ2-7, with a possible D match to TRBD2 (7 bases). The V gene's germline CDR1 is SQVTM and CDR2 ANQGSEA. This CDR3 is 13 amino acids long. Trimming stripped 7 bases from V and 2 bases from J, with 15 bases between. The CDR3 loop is CSALGGAAYEQYF. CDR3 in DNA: TGCAGCGCCTTGGGGGGGGCGGCCTACGAGCAGTACTTC.

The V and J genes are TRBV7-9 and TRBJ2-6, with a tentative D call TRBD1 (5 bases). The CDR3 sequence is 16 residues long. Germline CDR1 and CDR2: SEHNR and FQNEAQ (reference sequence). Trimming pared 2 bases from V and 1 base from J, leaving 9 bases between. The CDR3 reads CASSLTQGSGANVLTF. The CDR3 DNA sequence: TGTGCCAGCAGCTTAACTCAGGGATCTGGGGCCAACGTCCTGACTTTC.

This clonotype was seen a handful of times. The CDR3 loop is CASSPPGLGTDTQYF. CDR3 bases: TGTGCCAGCAGCCCACCGGGACTAGGCACAGATACGCAGTATTTT. The chain uses TRBV6-5 and TRBJ2-3; 8 nucleotides align to TRBD2. Trimming cost V 6 bases and J 1 base; bases outside gene matches: 6. The germline CDR1 and CDR2 sequences are MNHEY and SVGAGI. This CDR3 is 15 amino acids long.

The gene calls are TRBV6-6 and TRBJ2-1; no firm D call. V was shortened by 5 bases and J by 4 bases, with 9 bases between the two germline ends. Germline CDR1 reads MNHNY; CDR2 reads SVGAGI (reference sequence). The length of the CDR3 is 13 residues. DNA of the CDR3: TGTGCCAGCAGTCCTACCCAGTACAATGAGCAGTTCTTC. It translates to CASSPTQYNEQFF.

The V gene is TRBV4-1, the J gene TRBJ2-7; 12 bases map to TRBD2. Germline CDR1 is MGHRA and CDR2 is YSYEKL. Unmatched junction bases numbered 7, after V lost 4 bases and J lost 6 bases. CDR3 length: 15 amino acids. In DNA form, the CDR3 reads TGCGCCAGCAGCCTTCGACTAGCGGGAGTCGGCGAGCAGTACTTC. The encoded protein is CASSLRLAGVGEQYF.

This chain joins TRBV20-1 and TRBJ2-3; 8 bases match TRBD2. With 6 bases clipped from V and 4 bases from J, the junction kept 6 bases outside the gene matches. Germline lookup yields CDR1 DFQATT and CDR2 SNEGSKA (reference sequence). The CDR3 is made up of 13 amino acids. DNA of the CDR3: TGCAGTGCATTAGCGGGAAACGCAGATACGCAGTATTTT. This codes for CSALAGNADTQYF.